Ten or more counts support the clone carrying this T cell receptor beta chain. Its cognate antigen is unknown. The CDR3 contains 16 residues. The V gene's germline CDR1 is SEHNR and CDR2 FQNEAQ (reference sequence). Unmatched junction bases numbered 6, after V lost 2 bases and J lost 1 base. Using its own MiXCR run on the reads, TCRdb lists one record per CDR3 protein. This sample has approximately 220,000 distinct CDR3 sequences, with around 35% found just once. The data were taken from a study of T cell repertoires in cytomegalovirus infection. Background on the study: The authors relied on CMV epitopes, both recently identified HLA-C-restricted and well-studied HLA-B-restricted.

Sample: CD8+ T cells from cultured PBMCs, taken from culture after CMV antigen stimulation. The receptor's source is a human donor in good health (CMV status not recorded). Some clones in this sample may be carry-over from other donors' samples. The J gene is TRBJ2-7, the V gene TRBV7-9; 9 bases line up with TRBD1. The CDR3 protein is CASSLSTGGMSYEQYF. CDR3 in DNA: TGTGCCAGCAGCTTATCAACAGGGGGCATGTCCTACGAGCAGTACTTC.